This note documents a single TCR beta chain sequence. Its cognate antigen is unknown. These data belong to a study of Ad26.COV2.S vaccination and SARS-CoV-2 variants. The overall study: Donor was one of the participants in the Ad26.COV2.S arm of the COV1001 trial. Study observations and caveats: Recipients given vaccine exceeded placebo recipients in spike-specific TCR breadth.

Treatment: 15 to 20 received Ad26.COV2.S at low or high dose, single or two shots; several received placebo; per-sample allocation not given. Each sample was drawn 63 days after the first injection (of vaccine or placebo). In the vaccine, an Ad26 vector expressed the SARS-CoV-2 spike of the Wuhan strain. Profiled with immunoSEQ multiplex PCR; TCRdb holds only in-frame clones, not every one. The table records 500,000 or so clones, roughly nine tenths of them present only once. The source of this sequence is a person aged 18-65 years who received the Ad26.COV2.S COVID-19 vaccine or a placebo. The sample in question was peripheral blood, obtained in a trial of Ad26.COV2.S vaccine versus placebo.

The chain's CDR3 is CASSLARMIGDAFF. CDR3 nucleotide sequence: TGTGCCAGCAGTCTGGCCCGTATGATTGGGGATGCTTTCTTT. The gene calls are TRBV27 and TRBJ1-1; D not certain. Trimming stripped 5 bases from V and 11 bases from J, with 21 bases between. Looked up from germline, CDR1 is MNHEY and CDR2 is SMNVEV (reference sequence). The CDR3 runs 14 residues.